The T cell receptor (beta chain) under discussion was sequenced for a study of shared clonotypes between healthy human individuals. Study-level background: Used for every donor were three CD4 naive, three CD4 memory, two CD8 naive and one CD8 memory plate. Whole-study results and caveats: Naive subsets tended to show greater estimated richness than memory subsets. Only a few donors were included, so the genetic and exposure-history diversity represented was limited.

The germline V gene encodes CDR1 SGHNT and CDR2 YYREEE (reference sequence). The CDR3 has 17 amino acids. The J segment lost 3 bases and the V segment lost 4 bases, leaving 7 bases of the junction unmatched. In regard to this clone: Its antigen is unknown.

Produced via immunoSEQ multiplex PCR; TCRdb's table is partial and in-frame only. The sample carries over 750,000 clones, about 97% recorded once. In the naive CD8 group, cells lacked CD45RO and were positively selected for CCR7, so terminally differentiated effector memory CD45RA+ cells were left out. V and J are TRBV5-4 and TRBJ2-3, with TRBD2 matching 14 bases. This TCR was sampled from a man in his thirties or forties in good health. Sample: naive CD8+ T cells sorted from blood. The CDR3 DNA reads TGTGCCAGCAGCCCGGGACTAGCGGGAGCACGGACAGATACGCAGTATTTT. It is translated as CASSPGLAGARTDTQYF. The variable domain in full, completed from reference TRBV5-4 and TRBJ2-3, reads ETGVTQSPTHLIKTRGQQVTLRCSSQSGHNTVSWYQQALGQGPQFIFQYYREEENGRGNFPPRFSGLQFPNYSSELNVNALELDDSALYLCASSPGLAGARTDTQYFGPGTRLTVL.